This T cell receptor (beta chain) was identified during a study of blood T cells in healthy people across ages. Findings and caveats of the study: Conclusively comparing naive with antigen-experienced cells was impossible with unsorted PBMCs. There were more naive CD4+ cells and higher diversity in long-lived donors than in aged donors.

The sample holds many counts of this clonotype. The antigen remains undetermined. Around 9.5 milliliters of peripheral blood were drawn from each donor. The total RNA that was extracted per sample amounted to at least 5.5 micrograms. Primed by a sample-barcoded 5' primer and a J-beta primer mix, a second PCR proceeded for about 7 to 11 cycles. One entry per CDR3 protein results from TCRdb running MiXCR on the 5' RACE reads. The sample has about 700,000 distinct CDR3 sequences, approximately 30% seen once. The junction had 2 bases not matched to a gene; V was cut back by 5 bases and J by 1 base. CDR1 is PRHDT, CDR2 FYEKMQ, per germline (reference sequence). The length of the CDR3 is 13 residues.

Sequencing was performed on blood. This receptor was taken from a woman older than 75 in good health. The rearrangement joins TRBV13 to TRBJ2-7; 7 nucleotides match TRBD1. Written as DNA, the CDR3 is TGTGCCAGCAGCCAGACAGGGTCCTACGAGCAGTACTTC. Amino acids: CASSQTGSYEQYF.